These T cell receptor beta chains were read from a single sample in a study of cytomegalovirus exposure and HLA in healthy donors. TCRdb's copy holds only in-frame clones and misses some; the assay was immunoSEQ multiplex PCR. The table has around 91,000 clones, approximately 86% seen once. Sequenced input: PBMCs. These receptors were collected from a man aged 25-45 years in good health and CMV-seropositive. CDR3s include the opening cysteine and the closing phenylalanine or tryptophan. The order of the fields is D gene, clone size, J gene, V gene, CDR3 DNA, CDR3 protein. The D gene is left open where the match is weak. Only part of the rows carry a size: once, few, many, or a class if the clone is expanded.

d_call: .; clone_size: .; j_call: TRBJ2-7; v_call: TRBV28; cdr3_nt: TGTGCCAGCAGTTTTCAGGGTACCGGCGGCTACGAGCAGTACTTC; cdr3_aa: CASSFQGTGGYEQYF
d_call: TRBD1; clone_size: .; j_call: TRBJ1-3; v_call: TRBV6-6; cdr3_nt: TGTGCCAGCAGCCCACGTGGACAGGGGACTGGAAACACCATATATTTT; cdr3_aa: CASSPRGQGTGNTIYF
d_call: .; clone_size: few; j_call: TRBJ1-2; v_call: TRBV11-1; cdr3_nt: TGTGCCAGCAGCCCCCCCGGAAGGAGCTATGGCTACACCTTC; cdr3_aa: CASSPPGRSYGYTF
d_call: TRBD2; clone_size: .; j_call: TRBJ2-7; v_call: TRBV7-9; cdr3_nt: TGTGCCAGCAACTCGCTCGCGGGAGGCCCAAGCTCCTACGAGCAGTACTTC; cdr3_aa: CASNSLAGGPSSYEQYF
d_call: TRBD1; clone_size: .; j_call: TRBJ2-3; v_call: TRBV28; cdr3_nt: TGTGCCAGCAGTTTACTTCGACAGGGTGGATCAGATACGCAGTATTTT; cdr3_aa: CASSLLRQGGSDTQYF
d_call: .; clone_size: .; j_call: TRBJ1-1; v_call: TRBV7-2; cdr3_nt: TGTGCCAGCAGCCAGCGGCAGGAGAACACTGAAGCTTTCTTT; cdr3_aa: CASSQRQENTEAFF
d_call: .; clone_size: .; j_call: TRBJ1-1; v_call: TRBV19; cdr3_nt: TGTGCCAGTAGTATAGGATCCGGGGGCACTGAAGCTTTCTTT; cdr3_aa: CASSIGSGGTEAFF
d_call: .; clone_size: .; j_call: TRBJ1-5; v_call: TRBV4-1; cdr3_nt: TGCGCCAGCAGCCCTGGGCGCGGGGCGGTCTGGAATCAGCCCCAGCATTTT; cdr3_aa: CASSPGRGAVWNQPQHF
d_call: .; clone_size: .; j_call: TRBJ2-1; v_call: TRBV5-1; cdr3_nt: TGCGCCAGCAGACCCCAGGGGGGCTACAATGAGCAGTTCTTC; cdr3_aa: CASRPQGGYNEQFF
d_call: TRBD2; clone_size: once; j_call: TRBJ2-7; v_call: TRBV5-1; cdr3_nt: TGCGCCAGCAGCTTAAACGCGGGAGGCCTCTACGAGCAGTACTTC; cdr3_aa: CASSLNAGGLYEQYF
d_call: TRBD1; clone_size: .; j_call: TRBJ1-1; v_call: TRBV12-5; cdr3_nt: TGTGCTAGTGCTCGACAGGGGGGGCGTGAAGCTTTCTTT; cdr3_aa: CASARQGGREAFF
d_call: .; clone_size: .; j_call: TRBJ1-1; v_call: TRBV5-4; cdr3_nt: TGTGCCAGCAGCCCCGGATGGGACTACATGAACACTGAAGCTTTCTTT; cdr3_aa: CASSPGWDYMNTEAFF
d_call: TRBD2; clone_size: .; j_call: TRBJ2-5; v_call: TRBV11-2; cdr3_nt: TGTGCCAGCAGCTTAGGCGGGAGAAGGGAGTCAGGGACCCAGTACTTC; cdr3_aa: CASSLGGRRESGTQYF
d_call: TRBD1; clone_size: .; j_call: TRBJ2-2; v_call: TRBV19; cdr3_nt: TGTGCCAGTAGTTCCTACAGGGGGCATGGCACCGGGGAGCTGTTTTTT; cdr3_aa: CASSSYRGHGTGELFF
d_call: .; clone_size: .; j_call: TRBJ1-2; v_call: TRBV5-4; cdr3_nt: TGTGCCAGCAGCTGGGGCAAGGGAAGCCATGGCTACACCTTC; cdr3_aa: CASSWGKGSHGYTF
d_call: .; clone_size: .; j_call: TRBJ2-5; v_call: TRBV7-2; cdr3_nt: TGTGCCAGCAGCTTCGGGTTGCAACAAGAGACCCAGTACTTC; cdr3_aa: CASSFGLQQETQYF
d_call: .; clone_size: .; j_call: TRBJ1-3; v_call: TRBV10-2; cdr3_nt: TGCGCCAGCAGTGACAGGGACTCTGGAAACACCATATATTTT; cdr3_aa: CASSDRDSGNTIYF
d_call: TRBD2; clone_size: .; j_call: TRBJ2-5; v_call: TRBV14; cdr3_nt: TGTGCCAGCAGCCAAGACGGTGGCTTGGGCGGGAGGGCGTGGAAGACCCAGTACTTC; cdr3_aa: CASSQDGGLGGRAWKTQYF
d_call: .; clone_size: .; j_call: TRBJ1-5; v_call: TRBV5-4; cdr3_nt: TGTGCCAGCAGCTTGGGGGGCGGCAATCAGCCCCAGCATTTT; cdr3_aa: CASSLGGGNQPQHF
d_call: TRBD2; clone_size: .; j_call: TRBJ2-1; v_call: TRBV28; cdr3_nt: TGTGCCAGCAGTTTACTTGGGACTAGCGGGAGTTCCTACAATGAGCAGTTCTTC; cdr3_aa: CASSLLGTSGSSYNEQFF
d_call: .; clone_size: .; j_call: TRBJ2-7; v_call: TRBV5-1; cdr3_nt: TGCGCCAGCAGCTTTGACAGGCACGAGCAGTACTTC; cdr3_aa: CASSFDRHEQYF
d_call: .; clone_size: .; j_call: TRBJ2-5; v_call: TRBV7-9; cdr3_nt: TGTGCCAGCAGCTTATCACAAGGGGTGGAGACCCAGTACTTC; cdr3_aa: CASSLSQGVETQYF